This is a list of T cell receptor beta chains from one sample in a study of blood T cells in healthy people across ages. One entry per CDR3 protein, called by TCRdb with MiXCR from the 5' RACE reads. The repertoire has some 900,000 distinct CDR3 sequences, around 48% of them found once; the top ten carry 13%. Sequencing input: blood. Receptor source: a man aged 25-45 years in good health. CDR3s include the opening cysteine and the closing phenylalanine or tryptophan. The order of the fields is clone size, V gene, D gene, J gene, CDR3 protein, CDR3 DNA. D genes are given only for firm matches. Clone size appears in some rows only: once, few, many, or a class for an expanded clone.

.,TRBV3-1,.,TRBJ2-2,CASSQDRNSLNTGELFF,TGTGCCAGCAGCCAAGATCGGAACAGCTTGAACACCGGGGAGCTGTTTTTT
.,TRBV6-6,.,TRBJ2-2,CASTVVDTTGELFF,TGTGCCAGCACCGTTGTGGACACCACCGGGGAGCTGTTTTTT
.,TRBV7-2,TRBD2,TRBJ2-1,CASSPGSGALNEQFF,TGTGCCAGCAGCCCGGGGAGCGGGGCCTTAAATGAGCAGTTCTTC
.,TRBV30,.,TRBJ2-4,CAWSVRGSLNIQYF,TGTGCCTGGAGTGTGAGGGGCAGCTTAAACATTCAGTACTTC
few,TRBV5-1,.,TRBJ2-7,CASSTGSLNPFEDYEQYF,TGCGCCAGCAGCACCGGGAGCCTTAACCCCTTCGAAGACTACGAGCAGTACTTC
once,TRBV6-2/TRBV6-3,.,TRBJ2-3,CASRRSGRTDTQYF,TGTGCCAGCAGACGGTCTGGACGCACAGATACGCAGTATTTT
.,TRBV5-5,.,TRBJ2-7,CASSADIPHTVEQYF,TGTGCCAGCAGCGCAGATATTCCCCATACCGTGGAGCAGTACTTC
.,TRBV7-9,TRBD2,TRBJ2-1,CASQHPGRDSYNEQFF,TGTGCCAGCCAACATCCGGGGAGGGATTCCTACAATGAGCAGTTCTTC
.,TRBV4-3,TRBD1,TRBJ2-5,CASSQDRQGVGWQETQYF,TGCGCCAGCAGCCAAGATAGGCAGGGGGTAGGGTGGCAAGAGACCCAGTACTTC
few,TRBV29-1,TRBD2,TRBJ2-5,CSVEPSGGHQETQYF,TGCAGCGTTGAACCTAGCGGGGGTCACCAAGAGACCCAGTACTTC
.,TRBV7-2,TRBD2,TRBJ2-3,CASSLLQGGADTQYF,TGTGCCAGCAGCCTCCTTCAGGGAGGGGCAGATACGCAGTATTTT
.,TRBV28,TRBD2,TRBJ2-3,CATALAGGGTDTQYF,TGTGCCACCGCACTAGCGGGGGGGGGCACAGATACGCAGTATTTT
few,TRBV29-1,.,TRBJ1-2,CSVDPGAYGYTF,TGCAGCGTTGATCCGGGGGCCTATGGCTACACCTTC
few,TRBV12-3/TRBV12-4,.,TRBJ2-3,CASSKGGPLDTQYF,TGTGCCAGCAGTAAGGGGGGCCCCCTAGATACGCAGTATTTT
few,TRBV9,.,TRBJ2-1,CASSGGELANEQFF,TGTGCCAGCAGCGGAGGAGAACTGGCAAATGAGCAGTTCTTC
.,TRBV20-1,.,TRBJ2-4,CSTTDSWLAKNIQYF,TGCAGTACGACCGACAGCTGGCTAGCCAAAAACATTCAGTACTTC
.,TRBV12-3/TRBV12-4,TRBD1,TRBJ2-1,CASSHGTGEGNEQFF,TGTGCCAGCAGCCATGGGACAGGGGAAGGAAATGAGCAATTCTTC
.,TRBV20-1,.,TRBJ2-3,CSEGGLSTDTQYF,TGCAGCGAGGGGGGGTTGAGCACAGATACGCAGTATTTT
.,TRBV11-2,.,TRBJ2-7,CASSRTTAYEQYF,TGTGCCAGCAGCCGGACTACAGCCTACGAGCAGTACTTC
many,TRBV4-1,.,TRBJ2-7,CASSQEFGSYEQYF,TGCGCCAGCAGCCAAGAATTCGGATCCTACGAGCAGTACTTC
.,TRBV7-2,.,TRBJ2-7,CASSSGNTGREQYF,TGTGCCAGCAGCTCGGGGAACACAGGGCGCGAGCAGTACTTC
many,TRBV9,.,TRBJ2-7,CASIPGEQYF,TGTGCCAGCATCCCTGGCGAGCAGTACTTC
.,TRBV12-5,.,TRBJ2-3,CASVEDTDTQYF,TGTGCTAGTGTGGAAGATACAGATACGCAGTATTTT
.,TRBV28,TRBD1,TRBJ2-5,CASRWDRQETQYF,TGTGCCAGCAGGTGGGACAGACAAGAGACCCAGTACTTC
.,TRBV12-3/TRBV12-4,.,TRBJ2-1,CASSFLGGYNEQFF,TGTGCCAGCAGTTTTCTAGGGGGCTACAATGAGCAGTTCTTC
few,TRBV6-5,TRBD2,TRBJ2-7,CASSYSALAGGYEQYF,TGTGCCAGCAGTTACTCGGCACTAGCGGGGGGCTACGAGCAGTACTTC
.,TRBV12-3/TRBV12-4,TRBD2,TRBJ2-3,CASSLSGGIDYTQYF,TGTGCCAGCAGTCTTAGCGGGGGGATCGATTATACGCAGTATTTT
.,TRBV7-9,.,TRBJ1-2,CASSPWGDANYGYTF,TGTGCCAGCAGCCCCTGGGGGGATGCTAACTATGGCTACACCTTC
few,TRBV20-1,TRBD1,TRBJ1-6,CSARETGGASPLHF,TGCAGTGCTAGGGAGACAGGGGGTGCTTCACCCCTCCACTTT
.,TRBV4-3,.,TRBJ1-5,CASSQDWADNQPQHF,TGCGCCAGCAGCCAAGATTGGGCGGACAATCAGCCCCAGCATTTT
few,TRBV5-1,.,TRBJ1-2,CASSWELGYGYTF,TGCGCCAGCAGCTGGGAGCTCGGGTATGGCTACACCTTC
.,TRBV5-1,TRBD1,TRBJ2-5,CASSLGGMTGTLQETQYF,TGCGCCAGCAGCTTGGGAGGAATGACAGGGACCCTCCAAGAGACCCAGTACTTC
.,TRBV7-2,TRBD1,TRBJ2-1,CASSFGQGISNEQFF,TGTGCCAGCAGCTTCGGACAGGGGATTTCCAATGAGCAGTTCTTC
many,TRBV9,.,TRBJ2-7,CASSPTGTYEQYF,TGTGCCAGCAGCCCAACAGGAACCTACGAGCAGTACTTC
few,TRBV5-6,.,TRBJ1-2,CASSLRGFGSGYTF,TGTGCCAGCAGCTTGCGAGGGTTCGGAAGTGGCTACACCTTC
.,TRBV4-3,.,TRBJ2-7,CASSQDRSERFNEQYF,TGCGCCAGCAGCCAAGATCGTTCGGAACGTTTCAACGAGCAGTACTTC
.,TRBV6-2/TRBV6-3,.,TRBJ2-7,CASQRAYEQYF,TGTGCCAGCCAGAGGGCCTACGAGCAGTACTTC
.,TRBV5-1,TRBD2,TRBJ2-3,CASSLGAGLDTQYF,TGCGCCAGCAGCTTGGGAGCGGGGCTTGATACGCAGTATTTT
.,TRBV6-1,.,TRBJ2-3,CASSPSAGAKFADTQYF,TGTGCCAGCAGCCCAAGCGCGGGGGCGAAGTTCGCAGATACGCAGTATTTT
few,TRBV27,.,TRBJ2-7,CASSLTRVINHEQYF,TGTGCCAGCAGTTTAACACGGGTAATCAACCACGAGCAGTACTTC
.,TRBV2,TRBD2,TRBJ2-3,CASSGSGGPTDTQYF,TGTGCCAGCTCCGGTAGCGGGGGACCCACAGATACGCAGTATTTT
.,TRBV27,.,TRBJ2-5,CATKRAGPEEQYF,TGTGCCACCAAGAGGGCCGGGCCGGAGGAGCAGTACTTC
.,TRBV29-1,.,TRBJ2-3,CSVEDAERTDTQYF,TGCAGCGTGGAGGACGCGGAGCGCACAGATACGCAGTATTTT
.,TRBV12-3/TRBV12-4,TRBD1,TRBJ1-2,CASSHGQGRNYGYTF,TGTGCCAGCAGCCATGGACAGGGAAGAAACTATGGCTACACCTTC
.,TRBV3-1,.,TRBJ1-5,CASSQGPWAGAQPQHF,TGTGCCAGCAGCCAAGGCCCTTGGGCAGGGGCCCAGCCCCAGCATTTT
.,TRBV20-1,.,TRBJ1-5,CSARGAAAVNQPQHF,TGCAGTGCTAGGGGGGCGGCGGCAGTAAATCAGCCCCAGCATTTT
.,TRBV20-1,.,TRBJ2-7,CSAEVAGLGNEQYF,TGCAGTGCAGAGGTTGCGGGGTTGGGCAATGAGCAGTACTTC